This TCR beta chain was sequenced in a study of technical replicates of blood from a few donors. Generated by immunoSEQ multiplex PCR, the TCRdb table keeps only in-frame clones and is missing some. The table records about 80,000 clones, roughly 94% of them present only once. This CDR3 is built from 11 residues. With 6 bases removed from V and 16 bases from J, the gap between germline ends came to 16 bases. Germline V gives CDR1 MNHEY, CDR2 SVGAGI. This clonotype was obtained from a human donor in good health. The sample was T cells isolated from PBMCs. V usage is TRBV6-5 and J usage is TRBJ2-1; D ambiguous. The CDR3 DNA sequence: TGTGCCAGCAGGAGAACGGAGATTCCCTTCTTC. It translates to CASRRTEIPFF.